This is a list of T cell receptor beta chains from one sample in a study of blood T cell repertoires in COVID-19. TCRdb's table, derived via immunoSEQ multiplex PCR, lists solely in-frame clones and lacks some. The profile shows over 200,000 clones, roughly four fifths of them singletons. Sequencing was performed on peripheral blood. The receptors stem from a middle-aged woman with acute or convalescent COVID-19. CDR3s leave out the opening cysteine and the closing phenylalanine or tryptophan. The order of the fields is D gene, V gene, J gene, CDR3 protein. D genes are given only for firm matches.

d_call: NA
v_call: TRBV6-5
j_call: TRBJ1-6
cdr3_aa: ASRLQPSAGSPLH

d_call: TRBD2
v_call: TRBV5-1
j_call: TRBJ2-7
cdr3_aa: AGSRTSGSLYEQY

d_call: NA
v_call: TRBV18
j_call: TRBJ1-3
cdr3_aa: ASSPGGLAQNSGNTIY

d_call: TRBD2
v_call: TRBV11-3
j_call: TRBJ2-3
cdr3_aa: ASSLAASGPTDTQY

d_call: NA
v_call: TRBV6-5
j_call: TRBJ2-1
cdr3_aa: ASRVEGPSYNEQF

d_call: NA
v_call: TRBV3-1/TRBV3-2
j_call: TRBJ1-6
cdr3_aa: ASSRALSSYNSPLH

d_call: TRBD1
v_call: TRBV6-5
j_call: TRBJ1-5
cdr3_aa: ASSSLGQRNQPQH

d_call: NA
v_call: TRBV2
j_call: TRBJ1-1
cdr3_aa: ASSRRNTEAF

d_call: TRBD2
v_call: TRBV6-2/TRBV6-3
j_call: TRBJ2-7
cdr3_aa: ASSWTSGRYEQY

d_call: NA
v_call: TRBV24-1
j_call: TRBJ2-2
cdr3_aa: ATSDLGGHGGTGTGELF